This TCR beta chain is drawn from a study of T cell changes during pregnancy in multiple sclerosis. The germline gives CDR1 SGHRS, CDR2 YFSETQ. V shed 1 base, J shed 1 base, and the junction held 3 bases outside the gene matches. The length of the CDR3 is 16 residues. Repertoires were generated with immunoSEQ multiplex PCR, while TCRdb's copy carries only in-frame clones and drops some. This sample has about 92,000 clones; around 90% occur once, and the top ten carry 1.5%. The clonotype comes from a female donor with multiple sclerosis, enrolled in a pregnancy study. The sample was peripheral blood, taken in the first trimester of pregnancy. The rearrangement uses TRBV5-1 and TRBJ2-3; 10 bases match TRBD2. CDR3: CASSLRLAGGTDTQYF. Here the CDR3 DNA reads TGCGCCAGCAGCTTGCGGCTAGCGGGGGGCACAGATACGCAGTATTTT.